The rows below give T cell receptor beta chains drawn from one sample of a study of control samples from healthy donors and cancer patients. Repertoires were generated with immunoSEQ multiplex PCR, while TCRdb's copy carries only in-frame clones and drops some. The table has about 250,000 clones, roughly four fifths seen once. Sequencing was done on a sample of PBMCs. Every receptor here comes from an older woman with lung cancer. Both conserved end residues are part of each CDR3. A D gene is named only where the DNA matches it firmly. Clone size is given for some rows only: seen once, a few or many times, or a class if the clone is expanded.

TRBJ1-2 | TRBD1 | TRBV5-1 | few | TGCGCCAGCAGCTTGGATCAGGGGGCCCTCTATGGCTACACCTTC | CASSLDQGALYGYTF
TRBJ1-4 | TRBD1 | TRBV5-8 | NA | TGTGCCAGCAGCCTAGGGACAGGAGTTGCAACTAATGAAAAACTGTTTTTT | CASSLGTGVATNEKLFF
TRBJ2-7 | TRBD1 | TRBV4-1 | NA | TGCGCCAGCAGCACCCGGGACAGGGGTGGCGAGCAGTACTTC | CASSTRDRGGEQYF
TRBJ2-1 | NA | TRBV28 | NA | TGTGCCAGCAGCCCGGACACGAGCTCCTACAATGAGCAGTTCTTC | CASSPDTSSYNEQFF
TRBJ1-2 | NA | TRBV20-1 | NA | TGCAGTGCTAGTTGGACCGGATCCAGACTATTAGGCTACACCTTC | CSASWTGSRLLGYTF
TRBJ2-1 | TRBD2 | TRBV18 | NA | TGTGCCAGCTCCCCGGGACTAGCGGGATTGTCCTACAATGAGCAGTTCTTC | CASSPGLAGLSYNEQFF
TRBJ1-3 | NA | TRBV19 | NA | TGTGCCAGTAGTATTGGTGGCAGATTTACATCGGATGGAAACACCATATATTTT | CASSIGGRFTSDGNTIYF
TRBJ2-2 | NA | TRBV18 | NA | TGTGCCAGCTCACGCGGGATTACTAGTCAAGCCGGGGAGCTGTTTTTT | CASSRGITSQAGELFF
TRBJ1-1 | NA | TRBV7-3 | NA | TGTGCCAGCAGCCCCAACCCCCCTGAAGCTTTCTTT | CASSPNPPEAFF
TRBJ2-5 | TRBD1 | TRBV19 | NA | TGTGCCAGTAGTGAAAGGACAGGTGCGGAGACCCAGTACTTC | CASSERTGAETQYF
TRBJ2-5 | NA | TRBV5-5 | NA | TGTGCCAGCAGCTTGGCGGCGCAAGAGACCCAGTACTTC | CASSLAAQETQYF
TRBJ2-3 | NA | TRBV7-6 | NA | TGTGCCAGCAGCTCGGTGACTAGTTCCGTTGATACGCAGTATTTT | CASSSVTSSVDTQYF
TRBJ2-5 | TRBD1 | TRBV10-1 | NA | TGCGCCAGCAGTGAAGGGACAGGGAACCAAGAGACCCAGTACTTC | CASSEGTGNQETQYF
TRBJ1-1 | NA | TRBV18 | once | TGTGCCAGCTCACCCGGACTCGACAGTTCCACTGAAGCTTTCTTT | CASSPGLDSSTEAFF
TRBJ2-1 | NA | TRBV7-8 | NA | TGTGCCAGCAGCTTAAAATTCGCCAGGGCCGATGAGCAGTTCTTC | CASSLKFARADEQFF
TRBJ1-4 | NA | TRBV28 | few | TGTGCCAGCACCCTACCCCAGGGTAATAATGAAAAACTGTTTTTT | CASTLPQGNNEKLFF
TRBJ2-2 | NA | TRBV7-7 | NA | TGTGCCAGCAGCTTGGACTATAACGGGGAGCTGTTTTTT | CASSLDYNGELFF
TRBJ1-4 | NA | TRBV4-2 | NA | TGTGCCAGCAGCCAAGTTGGAGGGTTGGCAACTAATGAAAAACTGTTTTTT | CASSQVGGLATNEKLFF
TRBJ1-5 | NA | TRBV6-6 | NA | TGTGCCAGCATTCTGGGACCCGATCAGCCCCAGCATTTT | CASILGPDQPQHF
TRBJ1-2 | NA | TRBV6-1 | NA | TGTGCCAGCAGTGAAGGACATCAAGGGGGGGCGAAAGGCTATGGCTACACCTTC | CASSEGHQGGAKGYGYTF
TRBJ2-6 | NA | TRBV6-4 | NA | TGTGCCAGCAGTGCGGGGGCGGCTGGGGCCAACGTCCTGACTTTC | CASSAGAAGANVLTF
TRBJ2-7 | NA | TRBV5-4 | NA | TGTGCCAGCAGCTCGAGGGACGGCAGTCCCTACGAGCAGTACTTC | CASSSRDGSPYEQYF
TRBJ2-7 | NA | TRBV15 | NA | TGTGCCACCAGCAGACCTCAGGGACACGAGCAGTACTTC | CATSRPQGHEQYF
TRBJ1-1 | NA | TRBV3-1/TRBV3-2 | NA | TGTGCCAGCAGCCAAGGTCAGACGGGGAACACTGAAGCTTTCTTT | CASSQGQTGNTEAFF